Given below is one T cell receptor (beta chain) in context. Its cognate antigen has yet to be identified. Within one base of it there is no much larger clone, and no base qualities were kept. The time point label on this specimen signifies: more than three weeks on oral tofacitinib. Sample treatment or condition, as interpreted from the label and publication: oral pan-JAK inhibitor, 5-10 mg twice daily. Peripheral blood and lesional scalp punch biopsies were obtained from patients with alopecia areata. PBMCs were isolated by density centrifugation and stained for CD3, CD4 and CD8, after which CD4+ and CD8+ T cells were sorted on a FACSAria. This entry belongs to a study of CD8+ T cells in alopecia areata (dated by TCRdb to 2016 to 2018). Looking at the study overall: The treated patients, all with moderate-to-severe alopecia areata, were enrolled in an open-label pilot trial of oral tofacitinib given at 5 to 10 mg twice daily. The study used high-throughput TCRbeta sequencing to examine T cell clonal expansion in alopecia areata, in both the C3H/HeJ mouse model and human patients. TCRbeta CDR3 regions were amplified by immunoSEQ multiplex PCR with 35 Vbeta forward and 13 Jbeta reverse primers. Clonality in the scalp was compared among normal scalp (n=4), patchy alopecia areata scalp (n=8), and alopecia totalis/universalis scalp (n=8). Tofacitinib-treated patients had biopsies at baseline and at 4 and 24 weeks of treatment, with a later scalp biopsy in several patients. RNA was obtained with the PAXgene miRNA kit for fixed scalp, the miRNeasy kit for PBMCs, and the RNeasy kit for mouse skin. The SALT score, which quantifies the percentage of affected scalp surface area, was used to measure disease severity in treated patients. Human TCRbeta sequencing covered scalp tissue and sorted CD4+ and CD8+ peripheral blood T cells from patchy and totalis/universalis alopecia areata patients and healthy controls. Patients stayed on tofacitinib for 6 to 18 months and then had 6 months of follow-up off drug so that delayed response and recurrence could be assessed.

Libraries were built with the immunoSEQ multiplex PCR assay. For TCR sequencing, RNA was extracted from every sample and reverse transcribed into cDNA to serve as template. First-strand cDNA was synthesized with SuperScript III using a 2:1 mix of oligo-dT and random hexamers. Amplification bias was assessed with a synthetic immune receptor repertoire, and residual bias was removed computationally. The authors processed their data as follows. After raw reads were preprocessed to remove errors, the CDR3 was defined following IMGT conventions as running from the conserved cysteine to phenylalanine. Clonality was computed by normalizing Shannon entropy by log2 of the number of productive unique TCRs and subtracting the result from 1. Whether scalp clones were CD4 or CD8 was inferred by matching scalp TCRbeta sequences against CD4 and CD8 repertoires sorted from blood. In TCRdb, the immuneACCESS table is reduced to in-frame sequences with V and J assigned. These tables do not hold every clone; where another copy was compared, an unresolved V gene accounts for under half, and the others remain unexplained. The V and J calls and clone size are taken from that table; D and trimming were inferred from the DNA. Present in this sample are more than 90,000 clones, approximately 52% of which were seen just once. 25% to 35% of the sample lies in the top ten.

General conclusions and limits of the study: Scalp TCR repertoire analysis is complicated because resident alphabeta T cells in normal human skin are also sequenced, whereas mouse skin is dominated by gammadelta T cells. Shared TCR sequences between patients were less evident than in mice, which may be partly attributable to HLA diversity in the patient population. Because the treated cohort was small and had only one nonresponder, larger studies are needed to examine links between baseline CD8+ expansion and response. Higher clonality and more expanded CD8+ clones were observed in lesional scalp than in normal scalp, particularly in alopecia totalis/universalis, a finding suggestive of antigenic drive. Scalp clonality and the number of expanded CD8+ clones among the top 100 scalp clones were significantly decreased by tofacitinib. During tofacitinib treatment, many expanded lesional clones stuck around in both scalp and blood, and this persistence may partly explain why relapse happens after treatment is stopped.

From cysteine to phenylalanine, the CDR3 is 13 amino acids long. CDR3 DNA is the only sequence kept; it has 39 bases, read in frame from the first base. Relative to germline, V is 1 base shorter and J is 2 bases shorter, with 9 bases between their ends. Based on the germline V gene (reference sequence), the CDR1 and CDR2 sequences are GTSNPN and SVGIG. Sequenced material: CD8+ T cells sorted from blood, taken at week 4, from a patient treated with tofacitinib. The clonotype originates from a human donor with alopecia areata. The chain is made from TRBV30 and TRBJ2-7; TRBD1 is perhaps the D gene, given 6 matching bases. The CDR3 region reads CAWSATGPYEQYF. The sequenced DNA: TGTGCCTGGAGTGCCACAGGGCCCTACGAGCAGTACTTC. Full variable domain (CDR3 extended with the reference TRBV30 and TRBJ2-7 proteins): SQTIHQWPATLVQPVGSPLSLECTVEGTSNPNLYWYRQAAGRGLQLLFYSVGIGQISSEVPQNLSASRPQDRQFILSSKKLLLSDSGFYLCAWSATGPYEQYFGPGTRLTVT.